These 14 T cell receptor beta chains were sequenced from one sample in a study of tumor-infiltrating lymphocytes in primary liver carcinoma. The study co-extracted DNA and RNA from about 21-30 mg of unsorted bulk tissue. Priming with a constant-region primer yielded TCR beta cDNA from 500 ng total RNA. Libraries covering TCR beta were generated through three nested multiplex PCR rounds (using a slightly modified ARM-PCR). Use of TRBV1-TRBV30 forward primers with a C-beta reverse primer characterized the first two PCR rounds, which lasted around 10 cycles each. TCRdb ran MiXCR on the multiplex PCR reads and lists one entry per CDR3 protein. Here the sample spans 80,000 or so distinct CDR3 sequences, 70% to 80% being singletons. The sequencing sample was made of liver tumor tissue from sampling region 4. Described subset: tumor region T4, right-lateral pole. These TCRs come from a woman aged 55-70 years with primary liver carcinoma and hepatitis B virus infection.

A single count supports this clonotype. The junction departs from the called germline gene at one end, perhaps through a read error. The chain recombines TRBV30 with TRBJ1-1, with D possibly being TRBD1 (5 bases). This CDR3 comprises 13 residues. CDR1 is GTSNPN and CDR2 is SVGIG in the germline V gene (reference sequence). As DNA, the CDR3 is TGTGCCTGGTGTGTGATGGGGCCATCTGAAGCTTTCTTT. Its translation is CAWCVMGPSEAFF.

This clonotype has ten or more counts. The chain recombines TRBV6-4 with TRBJ2-7, with D perhaps assigned TRBD1 or TRBD2 (6 bases each). The CDR3 has 14 amino acids. V lost 8 bases, J lost 1 base, and 15 bases lay in between. CDR1 and CDR2 (germline): MRHNA, SNTAGT. CDR3 sequence reads: CASQGSGQSYEQYF. CDR3 sequence (DNA): TGTGCCAGCCAGGGTAGCGGACAGTCCTACGAGCAGTACTTC.

A remark on this clonotype: This could be a read error, since a much larger clone is one nucleotide away. The CDR3 ends on some other residue instead of the conserved phenylalanine or tryptophan, so this is likely a read error. The CDR3 DNA follows: TGTGCCAGCAGTTACTATACCGCGACAGGGGGTTTCGAGCAGTACCTC. It translates to CASSYYTATGGFEQYL. The genes are TRBV6-5 and TRBJ2-7; TRBD1 matches at 9 bases. Per germline, CDR1 MNHEY and CDR2 SVGAGI. The CDR3 totals 16 residues. The J segment lost 6 bases and the V segment lost 1 base, leaving 10 bases of the junction unmatched.

Ten or more counts support this clonotype. The chain links TRBV7-9 to TRBJ1-1; no clear D gene. The germline gives CDR1 SEHNR, CDR2 FQNEAQ (reference sequence). V was shortened by 1 base and J by 6 bases, with 6 bases between the two germline ends. The CDR3 length is 12 residues. CDR3 coding DNA: TGTGCCAGCAGCTTAGTGGAGGCTGAAGCTTTCTTT. The encoded protein is CASSLVEAEAFF. Looking up the rest from reference TRBV7-9 and TRBJ1-1 gives the full variable domain: DTGVSQNPRHKITKRGQNVTFRCDPISEHNRLYWYRQTLGQGPEFLTYFQNEAQLEKSRLLSDRFSAERPKGSFSTLEIQRTEQGDSAMYLCASSLVEAEAFFGQGTRLTVV.

In its sample, this clonotype was seen once. A much more abundant neighbour one base away suggests this may be a read error. V usage is TRBV7-9 and J usage is TRBJ2-4; 7 nucleotides match TRBD2. Germline values: CDR1 SEHNR, CDR2 FQNEAQ (reference sequence). The CDR3 runs 17 residues. The CDR3 protein is CARSPGRGKLAKNIQYF. Written as DNA, the CDR3 is TGTGCCCGCAGCCCCGGGCGGGGGAAGCTAGCCAAAAACATTCAGTACTTC.

The chain joins TRBV5-5 to TRBJ2-5; TRBD2 agrees at 9 bases. This CDR3 region has 14 residues. The germline V gene has CDR1 SGHKS and CDR2 YYEKEE (reference sequence). The J segment lost 13 bases and the V segment lost 4 bases, leaving 14 bases of the junction unmatched. The CDR3 coding sequence is TGTGCCAGCAGCCCACTAGCGGGCCAAGAGGCCCGGTACTTC. Translated, it gives CASSPLAGQEARYF.

In the case of this clonotype: The conserved closing phenylalanine or tryptophan is absent in this CDR3, likely reflecting a read error. The DNA is left out, because the CDR3 cannot be placed on it with certainty; the CDR3 is given as TCRdb lists it. The chain couples TRBV6-1 to TRBJ2-1. Looked up from germline, CDR1 is MNHNS and CDR2 is SASEGT. With termini counted, the CDR3 has 14 amino acids. The CDR3 spells CASRQQSSYNEQFS.

Note on this clonotype: A much larger clone is a single base away; this may be a read error. The genes are TRBV28 and TRBJ2-5, with D unresolved. The CDR3 sequence is 15 residues long. Germline assignment: CDR1 MDHEN and CDR2 SYDVKM. Trimming pared 7 bases from V and 6 bases from J, leaving 21 bases between. CDR3 loop: CASTDGGDPKQTQYF. CDR3 in DNA: TGTGCCAGCACTGACGGCGGAGATCCCAAACAGACCCAGTACTTC.

This clonotype was observed many times. V and J are TRBV5-1 and TRBJ2-1; possible D gene TRBD2, 5 bases. Germline V gives CDR1 SGHRS, CDR2 YFSETQ. V gave up 1 base and J gave up 2 bases, with 13 bases separating them. The length of the CDR3 is 16 residues. The CDR3 nucleotides read TGCGCCAGCAGCTTGTCGGCTGACTATACCTACAATGAGCAGTTCTTC. Its protein product is CASSLSADYTYNEQFF.

Turning to this clonotype: Compared with germline, one end of the junction differs, possibly owing to a read error. The chain carries TRBV7-9 and TRBJ2-3; the match to TRBD2 covers 13 bases. From germline, CDR1 is SEHNR and CDR2 FQNEAQ (reference sequence). The CDR3 sequence is 16 residues long. The CDR3 DNA reads TGTGCCAGCAGGATACCCGGGACTAGCGGGACAGATATGCAGTATTTT. This codes for CASRIPGTSGTDMQYF.

As to this clonotype: Its ends do not fully match the called genes, so a read error is possible. The rearrangement links TRBV29-1 to TRBJ1-1; D ambiguous. The CDR3 has 13 amino acids. Germline V gene sequence: CDR1 SQVTM, CDR2 ANQGSEA. DNA of the CDR3: TGCAACGTTGCGGAGCAACCAAACACTGAAGCTTTCTTC. Protein product: CNVAEQPNTEAFF.

The rearrangement joins TRBV6-2 or TRBV6-3 to TRBJ1-1, with D unclear. This CDR3 is built from 15 residues. Deletions cut 4 bases from V and 11 bases from J, with 23 bases between. CDR1 MNHEY and CDR2 SVGEGT come from the germline V gene. The CDR3 sequence: CASSCRRFDACWAFF. The CDR3, as DNA: TGTGCCAGCAGTTGTCGAAGATTCGATGCATGCTGGGCTTTCTTT.

Many counts were recorded for this clonotype. The chain combines TRBV2 with TRBJ2-1, with 14 bases identical to TRBD2. The CDR3 has 14 residues. The V and J ends lost 7 bases and 9 bases, in that order; junction bases with no gene match: 5. The germline CDR1 and CDR2 sequences are SNHLY and FYNNEI. CDR3 DNA: TGTGCCAGCATAAGGGGACTAGCGGGAGTTGAGCAGTTCTTC. Protein product: CASIRGLAGVEQFF.

As to this clonotype: At one end, the junction sequence differs from germline, possibly due to a read error. The chain links TRBV19 to TRBJ2-1; 11 nucleotides align to TRBD2. Germline loops: CDR1 LNHDA, CDR2 SQIVND (reference sequence). The CDR3 has 15 residues. As DNA, the CDR3 is TGTGACAGTGATCTACTAGCGGGAGATATCAATGAGCAGTCCTTC. This translates into CDSDLLAGDINEQSF. Full variable domain (remainder filled in from reference TRBV19 and TRBJ2-1): DGGITQSPKYLFRKEGQNVTLSCEQNLNHDAMYWYRQDPGQGLRLIYYSQIVNDFQKGDIAEGYSVSREKKESFPLTVTSAQKNPTAFYLCDSDLLAGDINEQSFGPGTRLTVL.